This T cell receptor (beta chain) emerged from a study of graft-versus-host responses after intestinal transplantation. Study-level results: Recipient bone marrow held GvH clones, some seen earlier in ileum or blood.

Using immunoSEQ multiplex PCR, the repertoire was profiled, and TCRdb retains in-frame clones only, with some absent. The profile shows about 13,000 clones, roughly two fifths of them singletons. Sorting was performed after the reaction on proliferating CFSE-low CD3+CD4+ and CD3+CD8+ responders. The specimen was alloreactive CD4+ T cells from a mixed lymphocyte reaction culture, collected before intestinal transplant. Subset noted: CFSE-low proliferating T cells sorted from approximately 6-day pre-transplant mixed lymphocyte reaction (GvH or HvG direction). The clonotype comes from a human patient who received an intestinal transplant.

The CDR3 DNA reads TGTGCCAGCAGGGTCCAGGGAATTTTGAAGCCCCAGCATTTT. Translation gives CASRVQGILKPQHF. The gene calls are TRBV25-1 and TRBJ1-5, with a possible D match to TRBD1 (5 bases). This CDR3 region has 14 residues. V lost 6 bases, J lost 8 bases, and 17 bases lay in between. From germline, CDR1 is MGHDK and CDR2 SYGVNS.